Listed below are T cell receptor beta chains from one sample, sequenced in a study of T cell changes during pregnancy in multiple sclerosis. Repertoires were generated with immunoSEQ multiplex PCR, while TCRdb's copy carries only in-frame clones and drops some. The data show more than 30,000 clones, 85% to 95% seen once. Specimen: CD8+ T cells from peripheral blood mononuclear cells, collected in the third trimester of pregnancy. The receptors were gathered from a female donor with multiple sclerosis, enrolled in a pregnancy study. Each CDR3 is given with its conserved first and last residue. The order of the fields is CDR3 DNA, CDR3 protein, J gene, V gene, D gene, clone size. D genes are given only for firm matches. Where a row states a size, it is once, few, many or the class of an expanded clone; other rows omit it.

CDR3 DNA: TGTGCCAGCAGCCGACCCGCGACTAGCGGGGGCACAGATACGCAGTATTTT
CDR3 protein: CASSRPATSGGTDTQYF
J gene: TRBJ2-3
V gene: TRBV7-8
D gene: TRBD2
clone size: .

CDR3 DNA: TGTGCCAGCAGAGGACAGGAAAATCCTAAGCCCCAGCATTTT
CDR3 protein: CASRGQENPKPQHF
J gene: TRBJ1-5
V gene: TRBV6-1
D gene: TRBD1
clone size: .

CDR3 DNA: TGCAGCGTTCCACAGGAGAACTATGGCTACACCTTC
CDR3 protein: CSVPQENYGYTF
J gene: TRBJ1-2
V gene: TRBV29-1
D gene: .
clone size: .

CDR3 DNA: TGTGCCAGCAGCCGGTCGGGAATTGTCGACGAGCAGTACTTC
CDR3 protein: CASSRSGIVDEQYF
J gene: TRBJ2-7
V gene: TRBV9
D gene: .
clone size: .

CDR3 DNA: TGTGCCAGCAGCTTAGGGCTGGGGCCCACCGGGGAGCTGTTTTTT
CDR3 protein: CASSLGLGPTGELFF
J gene: TRBJ2-2
V gene: TRBV13
D gene: .
clone size: few

CDR3 DNA: TGTGCCAGCAGCGGACAGGGAAGTCAAGAGACCCAGTACTTC
CDR3 protein: CASSGQGSQETQYF
J gene: TRBJ2-5
V gene: TRBV9
D gene: TRBD1
clone size: .

CDR3 DNA: TGTGCCAGCAGCTTGTTTGCTAGCGGGGTTCAAGAGACCCAGTACTTC
CDR3 protein: CASSLFASGVQETQYF
J gene: TRBJ2-5
V gene: TRBV11-2
D gene: TRBD2
clone size: .

CDR3 DNA: TGTGCCAGCGAAACAGGGGCTAGCTATAATTCACCCCTCCACTTT
CDR3 protein: CASETGASYNSPLHF
J gene: TRBJ1-6
V gene: TRBV2
D gene: TRBD1
clone size: .

CDR3 DNA: TGTGCCAGTACCTCCCCCATGATGACGGGAAACACTGAAGCTTTCTTT
CDR3 protein: CASTSPMMTGNTEAFF
J gene: TRBJ1-1
V gene: TRBV19
D gene: .
clone size: .

CDR3 DNA: TGTGCCAGCAGCTTAACCCCGGGGACAGGGGACCTAGCTTTCTTT
CDR3 protein: CASSLTPGTGDLAFF
J gene: TRBJ1-1
V gene: TRBV11-2
D gene: TRBD1
clone size: .

CDR3 DNA: TGTGCCAGCAGCTCCTCATTGGGGGGGGCCTACAATGAGCAGTTCTTC
CDR3 protein: CASSSSLGGAYNEQFF
J gene: TRBJ2-1
V gene: TRBV13
D gene: TRBD2
clone size: .

CDR3 DNA: TGTGCCAGCAGCCCGACATTGCGCGAGCAGTACTTC
CDR3 protein: CASSPTLREQYF
J gene: TRBJ2-7
V gene: TRBV7-9
D gene: .
clone size: .

CDR3 DNA: TGTGCCATCAGTGAGGAACAGACGGGGGGCTACACCTTC
CDR3 protein: CAISEEQTGGYTF
J gene: TRBJ1-2
V gene: TRBV10-3
D gene: .
clone size: .

CDR3 DNA: TGTGCCAGCGATGGGCCACAAGAGACCCAGTACTTC
CDR3 protein: CASDGPQETQYF
J gene: TRBJ2-5
V gene: TRBV7-9
D gene: .
clone size: medium-sized

CDR3 DNA: TGTGCCAGCAGTGAATTGGGGCCCGGAAACACCATATATTTT
CDR3 protein: CASSELGPGNTIYF
J gene: TRBJ1-3
V gene: TRBV6-1
D gene: .
clone size: once

CDR3 DNA: TGTGCCAGTAGTATCGGGAACACTGAAGCTTTCTTT
CDR3 protein: CASSIGNTEAFF
J gene: TRBJ1-1
V gene: TRBV19
D gene: .
clone size: .

CDR3 DNA: TGCGCCAGCAGCCTAGAAACTAGCGGCACAGATACGCAGTATTTT
CDR3 protein: CASSLETSGTDTQYF
J gene: TRBJ2-3
V gene: TRBV4-1
D gene: TRBD2
clone size: .

CDR3 DNA: TGTGCCAGCAGCAGTCGATCGGGACACCTAGAGCAGTACTTC
CDR3 protein: CASSSRSGHLEQYF
J gene: TRBJ2-7
V gene: TRBV21-1
D gene: .
clone size: .

CDR3 DNA: TGCAGCGTTGAAGACAGGGTAAATGAGCAGTTCTTC
CDR3 protein: CSVEDRVNEQFF
J gene: TRBJ2-1
V gene: TRBV29-1
D gene: .
clone size: .

CDR3 DNA: TGTGCCAGCAGCGTAGGGGGCGGGGGGGCCGACAATGAGCAGTTCTTC
CDR3 protein: CASSVGGGGADNEQFF
J gene: TRBJ2-1
V gene: TRBV9
D gene: TRBD2
clone size: .

CDR3 DNA: TGTGCCAGCAGCTTAGGTTCCGGGGGAGAGCAGTACTTC
CDR3 protein: CASSLGSGGEQYF
J gene: TRBJ2-7
V gene: TRBV13
D gene: .
clone size: .

CDR3 DNA: TGTGCCAGCAGCGTGGGGGGATCGAGCTCCTACAATGAGCAGTTCTTC
CDR3 protein: CASSVGGSSSYNEQFF
J gene: TRBJ2-1
V gene: TRBV9
D gene: .
clone size: once

CDR3 DNA: TGTGCCAGCAGCCTCGGGACAGGGGATCTCAATGAGCAGTTCTTC
CDR3 protein: CASSLGTGDLNEQFF
J gene: TRBJ2-1
V gene: TRBV4-2
D gene: TRBD1
clone size: .

CDR3 DNA: TGTGCCAGCAGTCAGCTCCGGGACTACCACTACGAGCAGTACTTC
CDR3 protein: CASSQLRDYHYEQYF
J gene: TRBJ2-7
V gene: TRBV27
D gene: TRBD2
clone size: .

CDR3 DNA: TGTGCCAGCAGTTTACTTACGGGAAACGCGAACACCGGGGAGCTGTTTTTT
CDR3 protein: CASSLLTGNANTGELFF
J gene: TRBJ2-2
V gene: TRBV27
D gene: .
clone size: .

CDR3 DNA: TGTGCCAGCAGTGAATTAGGGGAGGCAACTAATGAAAAACTGTTTTTT
CDR3 protein: CASSELGEATNEKLFF
J gene: TRBJ1-4
V gene: TRBV25-1
D gene: .
clone size: .

CDR3 DNA: TGTGCCATCAAAACGGGACAGGGCGCTAACTATGGCTACACCTTC
CDR3 protein: CAIKTGQGANYGYTF
J gene: TRBJ1-2
V gene: TRBV10-3
D gene: TRBD1
clone size: .

CDR3 DNA: TGCGCCAGCAGCCAAGATTTGTCGGGGGGGCCACCAGGGCAGTTCTTC
CDR3 protein: CASSQDLSGGPPGQFF
J gene: TRBJ2-1
V gene: TRBV4-1
D gene: TRBD2
clone size: .

CDR3 DNA: TGTGCCAGCAGCCCAGGACTGGTTACAGCCTTTAGCAATCAGCCCCAGCATTTT
CDR3 protein: CASSPGLVTAFSNQPQHF
J gene: TRBJ1-5
V gene: TRBV7-8
D gene: .
clone size: .

CDR3 DNA: TGTGCCAGTAGTATCACCCGGGGGTCCTACGAGCAGTACTTC
CDR3 protein: CASSITRGSYEQYF
J gene: TRBJ2-7
V gene: TRBV19
D gene: .
clone size: .

CDR3 DNA: TGTGCTAGCAGCCCGGGGAGGGACAGGTCACACAATCAGCCCCAGCATTTT
CDR3 protein: CASSPGRDRSHNQPQHF
J gene: TRBJ1-5
V gene: TRBV7-7
D gene: TRBD1
clone size: once

CDR3 DNA: TGTGCCAGCAGCTTAGCGGCGGCGGCTGGCTACACCTTC
CDR3 protein: CASSLAAAAGYTF
J gene: TRBJ1-2
V gene: TRBV11-2
D gene: .
clone size: .

CDR3 DNA: TGTGCCAGCAGTTCTAGGACAGTCTACAATGAGCAGTTCTTC
CDR3 protein: CASSSRTVYNEQFF
J gene: TRBJ2-1
V gene: TRBV27
D gene: .
clone size: .

CDR3 DNA: TGTGCCAGCAGTATCCTAGCGGGGGGCACAGATACGCAGTATTTT
CDR3 protein: CASSILAGGTDTQYF
J gene: TRBJ2-3
V gene: TRBV27
D gene: TRBD2
clone size: .

CDR3 DNA: TGTGCCTGGAGTCCGGACAGCCAACCCCATAATCAGCCCCAGCATTTT
CDR3 protein: CAWSPDSQPHNQPQHF
J gene: TRBJ1-5
V gene: TRBV30
D gene: .
clone size: .

CDR3 DNA: TGTGCCAGCAGCGGGGACAGGGGGCACTCTGGAAACACCATATATTTT
CDR3 protein: CASSGDRGHSGNTIYF
J gene: TRBJ1-3
V gene: TRBV13
D gene: TRBD1
clone size: .

CDR3 DNA: TGTGCCAGCAGTTACGCGGGACAGCAATACGAGCAGTACTTC
CDR3 protein: CASSYAGQQYEQYF
J gene: TRBJ2-7
V gene: TRBV6-6
D gene: .
clone size: .

CDR3 DNA: TGTGCCAGCAGCTCGCCACTAGAGGACCTTAGGACCCCCTATGGCTACACCTTC
CDR3 protein: CASSSPLEDLRTPYGYTF
J gene: TRBJ1-2
V gene: TRBV7-2
D gene: .
clone size: .

CDR3 DNA: TGTGCCAGCAGCCCACTAGCAGTCGGCGAGCAGTACTTC
CDR3 protein: CASSPLAVGEQYF
J gene: TRBJ2-7
V gene: TRBV11-2
D gene: .
clone size: .

CDR3 DNA: TGTGCCCTTAAAGGACGGACAGCGAACACCGGGGAGCTGTTTTTT
CDR3 protein: CALKGRTANTGELFF
J gene: TRBJ2-2
V gene: TRBV2
D gene: .
clone size: .

CDR3 DNA: TGTGCCAGCAGTGAAGGGTTAGAGAACACTGAAGCTTTCTTT
CDR3 protein: CASSEGLENTEAFF
J gene: TRBJ1-1
V gene: TRBV2
D gene: .
clone size: .

CDR3 DNA: TGTGCCAGCAGCGACACAGGGGGCGAGGACCCTAGCACAGATACGCAGTATTTT
CDR3 protein: CASSDTGGEDPSTDTQYF
J gene: TRBJ2-3
V gene: TRBV21-1
D gene: .
clone size: .

CDR3 DNA: TGTGCCAGCAGTTACACCCACGGGACAGGGTGCTATAGCAATCAGCCCCAGCATTTT
CDR3 protein: CASSYTHGTGCYSNQPQHF
J gene: TRBJ1-5
V gene: TRBV6-8
D gene: TRBD1
clone size: few

CDR3 DNA: TGTGCCAGCAGCGATTCTAGCGGGGGGGCCGGGTTGGATACGCAGTATTTT
CDR3 protein: CASSDSSGGAGLDTQYF
J gene: TRBJ2-3
V gene: TRBV9
D gene: TRBD2
clone size: .

CDR3 DNA: TGTGCCAGCAGCGTAGCCGACGGGCGCGGGGAGACCCAGTACTTC
CDR3 protein: CASSVADGRGETQYF
J gene: TRBJ2-5
V gene: TRBV9
D gene: .
clone size: .

CDR3 DNA: TGTGCCTGGAGTGTCGTGGCGGGGACCACTGAAGCTTTCTTT
CDR3 protein: CAWSVVAGTTEAFF
J gene: TRBJ1-1
V gene: TRBV30
D gene: .
clone size: .

CDR3 DNA: TGCAGCGCGCAGGGATCCGGAAACACCATATATTTT
CDR3 protein: CSAQGSGNTIYF
J gene: TRBJ1-3
V gene: TRBV29-1
D gene: .
clone size: .

CDR3 DNA: TGTGCCAGCAGCTTAGTCGAGACACGGACCAAAGGGGACACTGAAGCTTTCTTT
CDR3 protein: CASSLVETRTKGDTEAFF
J gene: TRBJ1-1
V gene: TRBV7-9
D gene: .
clone size: .

CDR3 DNA: TGCGCCAGCAGCCTTGAACTAGCGGGGGCGAGCAATGAGCAGTTCTTC
CDR3 protein: CASSLELAGASNEQFF
J gene: TRBJ2-1
V gene: TRBV5-1
D gene: TRBD2
clone size: .

CDR3 DNA: TGTGCCAGCAGCCTGAATCAGGGGATGAACACTGAAGCTTTCTTT
CDR3 protein: CASSLNQGMNTEAFF
J gene: TRBJ1-1
V gene: TRBV7-6
D gene: .
clone size: once

CDR3 DNA: TGTGCCAGCAGCTATGGGACAGACGCTAACTATGGCTACACCTTC
CDR3 protein: CASSYGTDANYGYTF
J gene: TRBJ1-2
V gene: TRBV7-8
D gene: TRBD1
clone size: .